Listed here is a single T cell receptor (beta chain). Study members were between roughly 18 and 89 years old and lived in 20 to 30 US regions. The CDR3 has 11 amino acids. Germline CDR1 is SGHDT and CDR2 is YYEEEE. Trimming stripped 2 bases from V and 11 bases from J, with 10 bases between. This sample was taken from a study of blood T cell repertoires in COVID-19. Study information: Sites in the United States, Italy and Spain provided acute and convalescent COVID-19 samples. PBMCs, B-cell-depleted T cells, or T cells provided the cDNA or gDNA that made up the material.

Generated by immunoSEQ multiplex PCR, the TCRdb table keeps only in-frame clones and is missing some. Of approximately 180,000 clones in the sample, approximately 80% were seen once. The V and J genes are TRBV5-6 and TRBJ1-1; D is unresolved. This TCR was sampled from a man over 45 who had recovered from COVID-19. Sequencing input: PBMCs or T cells enriched from blood (not recorded which). In nucleotides, the CDR3 is TGTGCCAGCAGCTTTTTGACAAAGGCTTTCTTT. It yields the protein CASSFLTKAFF.